The rows below give T cell receptor beta chains drawn from one sample of a study of T cells in Graves' hyperthyroidism and ophthalmopathy. TCRdb re-analysed the multiplex PCR reads in MiXCR, keeping a single row per CDR3 protein. The table shows more than 500,000 distinct CDR3 sequences, with roughly 15% occurring only once. The sample consisted of blood. The source is a woman in her 30s with Graves' ophthalmopathy. Both conserved end residues are part of each CDR3. A D gene is named only where the DNA matches it firmly. Size is omitted from some rows. Given values are once, few, many or a class for expanded clones.

size	V	D	J	DNA	CDR3
few	TRBV20-1	NA	TRBJ1-6	TGCAGTGCTAGAGAAAAAGGGCAACCCTATTCACCCCTCCACTTT	CSAREKGQPYSPLHF
many	TRBV12-3/TRBV12-4	TRBD1	TRBJ1-5	TGTGCCAGCAGTCCATACACGGGACAGGCAGCGCGCAATCAGCCCCAGCATTTT	CASSPYTGQAARNQPQHF
NA	TRBV5-6	NA	TRBJ2-6	TGTGCCAGCAGCCGGGACTTTCCCGTCCTGACTTTC	CASSRDFPVLTF
few	TRBV11-2	NA	TRBJ2-1	TGTGCCAGCAGCTTGCCCTTACGGGACAGGAATCGGGTGGGACTAGCAAGTAATGAGCAGTTCTTC	CASSLPLRDRNRVGLASNEQFF
NA	TRBV7-7	TRBD1	TRBJ1-3	TGTGCTAGCAGCTTAGCGACAGGGCAAGGAAACACCATATATTTT	CASSLATGQGNTIYF
few	TRBV10-3	TRBD2	TRBJ2-7	TGTGCCATCAGTGTTTCTAGCGGGGGCTACGAGCAGTACTTC	CAISVSSGGYEQYF
NA	TRBV24-1	TRBD2	TRBJ2-5	TGTGCCACCAGTGATACGAGCGGGAGGGGGCAAGAGACCCAGTACTTC	CATSDTSGRGQETQYF
NA	TRBV11-3	NA	TRBJ2-5	TGTGCCAGCAGCCCCCAACTCGGAGAGACCCAGTACTTC	CASSPQLGETQYF
many	TRBV6-1	NA	TRBJ2-7	TGTGCCAGCAGTTTTGGCACAGGGAACGAGCAGTACTTC	CASSFGTGNEQYF
many	TRBV5-1	NA	TRBJ1-1	TGCGCCAGCAGCTTGGGGTTTACCGGGACTGTGAACACTGAAGCTTTCTTT	CASSLGFTGTVNTEAFF
NA	TRBV4-2	NA	TRBJ2-5	TGTGCCAGCAGCCAAGATTTCCTCTATGGGGAGGAGACCCAGTACTTC	CASSQDFLYGEETQYF
few	TRBV28	TRBD1	TRBJ2-1	TGTGCCAGCAGCACCCCAACAGGGGGCTCCTACAATGAGCAGTTCTTC	CASSTPTGGSYNEQFF
many	TRBV5-1	TRBD1	TRBJ2-7	TGCGCCAGCAGCTCGGGACCGGGACAGGGGACATACGAGCAGTACTTC	CASSSGPGQGTYEQYF
many	TRBV3-1	NA	TRBJ2-1	TGTGCCAGCAGCGGGGACTTAGCCTACAATGAGCAGTTCTTC	CASSGDLAYNEQFF
many	TRBV2	NA	TRBJ2-1	TGTGCCAGCGGCGGCAGGATCTCCTACAATGAGCAGTTCTTC	CASGGRISYNEQFF
NA	TRBV19	NA	TRBJ1-1	TGTGCCAGTAGTCCCGGCACACATGGAGGGGCTTTCTTT	CASSPGTHGGAFF
many	TRBV7-2	NA	TRBJ1-2	TGTGCCAGCAGCCACTCAACAGTCTCCGATCTCTATGGCTACACCTTC	CASSHSTVSDLYGYTF
many	TRBV10-3	NA	TRBJ2-7	TGTGCCATCAGTCTACACAACGAGCAGTACTTC	CAISLHNEQYF
NA	TRBV29-1	NA	TRBJ2-1	TGCAGCGGTTACAGCCCATCTAATGGGCAGTTCTTC	CSGYSPSNGQFF
many	TRBV6-1	NA	TRBJ1-6	TGTGCCACAGAGAGGGAGACACTCGCACCCCTCCACTTT	CATERETLAPLHF
NA	TRBV6-1	NA	TRBJ1-5	TGTGCCAGCAGTGAATACGGGGCCAGCAGCAATCAGCCCCAGCATTTT	CASSEYGASSNQPQHF
NA	TRBV28	NA	TRBJ2-7	TGTGCCAGCAGTACAAAGTACGAGCAGTACTTC	CASSTKYEQYF
many	TRBV20-1	NA	TRBJ2-3	TGCAGTGCTCACCGGGGCACGGGACTCAACACAGATACGCAGTATTTT	CSAHRGTGLNTDTQYF
many	TRBV11-1	TRBD1	TRBJ2-7	TGTGCCAGCAGCCAAACAGGGGACGGCTACGAGCAGTACTTC	CASSQTGDGYEQYF
NA	TRBV6-2/TRBV6-3	NA	TRBJ2-7	TGTGCCAGCACCAGGGCTGGGGGGCAGTACTTC	CASTRAGGQYF
many	TRBV6-1	TRBD2	TRBJ2-5	TGTGCCAGCACCCCTAGCGGTATTGAGGGGACCCAGTACTTC	CASTPSGIEGTQYF
NA	TRBV2	NA	TRBJ2-1	TGTGCCAGCAGTGAATTTACTGAGCAGTTCTTC	CASSEFTEQFF
NA	TRBV4-1	NA	TRBJ1-1	TGCGCCAGCAGCCGATCAGGAGAGGGCGGCACTGAAGCTTTCTTT	CASSRSGEGGTEAFF
few	TRBV2	TRBD1	TRBJ2-7	TGTGCCAGCAGTGAAAAGGACAGGGGGTCCTACGAGCAGTACTTC	CASSEKDRGSYEQYF
NA	TRBV5-8	NA	TRBJ1-5	TGTGCCAGCAGCCTACAGGGTCGGGCTAATCAGCCCCAGCATTTT	CASSLQGRANQPQHF
many	TRBV28	TRBD2	TRBJ2-7	TGTGCCAGCACCAGGAGCGGGGTTCCCTCCTACGAGCAGTACTTC	CASTRSGVPSYEQYF
many	TRBV12-3/TRBV12-4	NA	TRBJ1-1	TGTGCCAGCAGCCCTCGACACAGGGTGGGAACTGAAGCTTTCTTT	CASSPRHRVGTEAFF
many	TRBV28	NA	TRBJ2-3	TGTGCCAGCAGTTTCCCTGCCTGGGAGGGGGATAGGGATACGCAGTATTTT	CASSFPAWEGDRDTQYF
few	TRBV27	NA	TRBJ2-3	TGTGCCAGCAGTTCAATGGGAGATACGCAGTATTTT	CASSSMGDTQYF
NA	TRBV28	NA	TRBJ2-1	TGTGCCAGCAGTTTAATAGAGAAGGGGAGGAATGAGCAGTTCTTC	CASSLIEKGRNEQFF
many	TRBV18	TRBD2	TRBJ2-7	TGTGCCAGCTCGCGCACCGATGGGGGGGCCTACGAGCAGTACTTC	CASSRTDGGAYEQYF
NA	TRBV11-2	TRBD2	TRBJ2-5	TGTGCCAGCAGCTTGTTAAGCTACGATATAGCGGGGGAGGGAGAGACCCAGTACTTC	CASSLLSYDIAGEGETQYF
NA	TRBV19	TRBD2	TRBJ2-7	TGTGCCAGTAACACCGGGACTAGAGCCTACGAGCAGTACTTC	CASNTGTRAYEQYF
many	TRBV5-1	NA	TRBJ2-7	TGCGCCAGCAGCTTGGGAGGAAGGGGGTTAGCGGCCTCCTACGAGCAGTACTTC	CASSLGGRGLAASYEQYF
many	TRBV20-1	TRBD2	TRBJ2-1	TGCAGTGCTAGGCGGGAGTACGATGAGCAGTTCTTC	CSARREYDEQFF
NA	TRBV25-1	NA	TRBJ2-7	TGTGCCAGCAGCCTTCAAGGGGCGGGGAGCTACGAGCAGTACTTC	CASSLQGAGSYEQYF
many	TRBV9	TRBD1	TRBJ2-5	TGTGCCAGCAGCGCGACAGGGGAGGAGACCCAGTACTTC	CASSATGEETQYF
few	TRBV12-3/TRBV12-4	TRBD1	TRBJ2-1	TGTGCCAGCAGTCAGGGACAGGGGGATGAGCAGTTCTTC	CASSQGQGDEQFF
NA	TRBV7-2	NA	TRBJ2-7	TGTGCCAGCAGCTTAGCTCCGGCGACCTACGAGCAGTACTTC	CASSLAPATYEQYF
NA	TRBV18	NA	TRBJ2-5	TGTGCCGGCTCACCTCGAGAAGAGACCCAGTACTTC	CAGSPREETQYF
NA	TRBV5-8	NA	TRBJ2-7	TGTGCCAGCAGCTTGAATAAGGGGAGGTACGAGCAGTACTTC	CASSLNKGRYEQYF
NA	TRBV11-1	NA	TRBJ2-2	TGTGCCAGCAGCACCGGTGGGCGGATGAACACCGGGGAGCTGTTTTTT	CASSTGGRMNTGELFF
many	TRBV29-1	NA	TRBJ2-5	TGCAGCGTTGGTTCTGGGGTTCGGATAGAGACCCAGTACTTC	CSVGSGVRIETQYF
once	TRBV5-6	NA	TRBJ2-3	TGTGCCAGCAGCCTCCTGGAGGGGGCAAGCACAGATACGCAGTATTTT	CASSLLEGASTDTQYF
many	TRBV30	NA	TRBJ1-1	TGTGCCTGGAGTTCAGGAGCATACACTGAAGCTTTCTTT	CAWSSGAYTEAFF